This T cell receptor (beta chain) is drawn from a study of beta chain features in type 1 diabetes. About the research overall: Healthy donors and patients showed comparable age, gender and cell yields.

Sequenced material consisted of expressed TCRB transcripts (all of the isolated RNA was reverse transcribed). The data were produced by immunoSEQ multiplex PCR, yet TCRdb's version contains in-frame clones alone and is incomplete. The sample has some 63,000 clones, 59% seen once. A word on this clone: Its matching antigen is unknown.

Study observations and caveats: A moderate, significant TCRB CDR3 shortening appeared in type 1 diabetes across four CD4+ subsets. Comparison showed that naive, central memory and Treg TCRB repertoires appeared more similar among patients than among healthy donors.

This CDR3 region has 12 residues. Trimming removed 5 bases at V and 11 bases at J, with 15 bases between. Germline CDR1 is SGHAT and CDR2 is FQNNGV. V and J are TRBV11-2 and TRBJ1-1; D gene uncertain. The receptor comes from a woman aged 18-29 years in good health. What was sequenced was Tregs from blood. This CDR3 is CASSPEGRTAFF. The CDR3 DNA is TGTGCCAGCAGCCCCGAAGGGAGGACGGCTTTCTTT.